This T cell receptor (beta chain) was identified in a study of T cell responses to AZD1222 COVID-19 vaccine. The study's findings and limits: Of the AZD1222 recipients, only 5 to 7 were seropositive at baseline.

TCRdb keeps only in-frame clones here, not all; method: immunoSEQ multiplex PCR. This table holds 200,000 to 250,000 clones, about 93% found once. Comment on this clone: Its cognate antigen is unknown.

V lost 6 bases to trimming and J lost 5 bases, with 14 bases between them. The germline V gene encodes CDR1 MNHEY and CDR2 SVGAGI. This CDR3 has 14 residues. The source of this sequence is an adult in good health. This rearrangement joins TRBV6-5 to TRBJ1-5; D perhaps matches TRBD1 (5 bases). The sample here was peripheral blood, taken on day 0 of MenACWY control vaccination. The CDR3 nucleotides are TGTGCCAGCAGACCCCGACAGAGCCATCAGCCCCAGCATTTT. It yields the protein CASRPRQSHQPQHF.